A single T cell receptor beta chain is shown here with its context. The data are from a study of blood T cell repertoires in COVID-19. In terms of age and location, participants ranged from about 18 to 95 years and lived in about two dozen US areas. Self-reported history from a screening survey and questionnaire set each donor's cohort. V dropped 2 bases and J dropped 9; count of bases not matched to a gene: 7. From germline, CDR1 is SGHRS and CDR2 YFSETQ. The CDR3 length is 14 residues. Sequencing used immunoSEQ multiplex PCR; TCRdb keeps in-frame clones, though not all of them. This table has roughly 160,000 clones, 79% appearing once.

The specimen sequenced was PBMCs or T cells enriched from blood (not recorded which). This sequence was found in a woman in her 70s in a cohort exposed to, infected with or recovered from COVID-19 (not recorded which). The rearrangement links TRBV5-1 to TRBJ2-1; 8 bases are a match to TRBD1. CDR3 amino acids: CASSFWTGMGEQFF. DNA of the CDR3: TGCGCCAGCAGCTTCTGGACAGGGATGGGTGAGCAGTTCTTC.